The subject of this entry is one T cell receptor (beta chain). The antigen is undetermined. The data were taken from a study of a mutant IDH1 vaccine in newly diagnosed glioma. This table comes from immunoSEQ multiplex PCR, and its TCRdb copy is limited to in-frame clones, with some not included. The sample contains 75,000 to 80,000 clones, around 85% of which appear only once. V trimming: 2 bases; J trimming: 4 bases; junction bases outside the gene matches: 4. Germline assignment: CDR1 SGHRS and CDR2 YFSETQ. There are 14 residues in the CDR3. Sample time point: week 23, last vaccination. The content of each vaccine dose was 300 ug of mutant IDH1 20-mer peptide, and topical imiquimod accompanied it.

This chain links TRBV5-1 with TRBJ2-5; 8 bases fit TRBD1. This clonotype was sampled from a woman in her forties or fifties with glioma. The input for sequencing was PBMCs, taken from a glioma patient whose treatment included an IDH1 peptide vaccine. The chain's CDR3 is CASSFDRGRETQYF. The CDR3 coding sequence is TGCGCCAGCAGCTTCGACAGGGGAAGAGAGACCCAGTACTTC.